This passage covers 11 T cell receptor beta chains from one sample sequenced in a study of blood T cell repertoires in COVID-19. The protocol was immunoSEQ multiplex PCR, while the TCRdb copy is restricted to in-frame clones and leaves out a portion. The sample holds 25,000 to 35,000 clones, 85% seen once. The source material was peripheral blood. Receptors originate from a human donor in a cohort sampled during active COVID-19.

The J gene is TRBJ2-5, the V gene TRBV11-2; D unresolved. The CDR3 covers 14 residues. The germline V and J ends were trimmed by 5 bases and 2 bases, with 12 bases remaining between them. Per germline, CDR1 SGHAT and CDR2 FQNNGV. CDR3 loop: CASSPQDLQETQYF. DNA for the CDR3: TGTGCCAGCAGCCCGCAGGATCTTCAAGAGACCCAGTACTTC.

J is TRBJ1-5 and V is TRBV6-6; TRBD1 is a possible D gene (5 bases). This CDR3 has 15 residues. Germline V gives CDR1 MNHNY, CDR2 SVGAGI (reference sequence). The V end was cut by 2 bases, the J end by 3 bases, with 11 bases between. CDR3 DNA sequence: TGTGCCAGCAGTTACGATAGGGGAACCAATCAGCCCCAGCATTTT. Protein product: CASSYDRGTNQPQHF.

The chain couples TRBV5-6 to TRBJ2-5; 8 nucleotides line up with TRBD2. The germline V gene encodes CDR1 SGHDT and CDR2 YYEEEE. With 5 bases clipped from V and 3 bases from J, the junction kept 9 bases outside the gene matches. CDR3 length: 15 amino acids. The CDR3 region is CASSLRLAGEETQYF. For the CDR3, the DNA is TGTGCCAGCAGTCTGAGGCTAGCGGGTGAAGAGACCCAGTACTTC.

The gene calls are TRBV18 and TRBJ2-2, with TRBD1 matching over 8 bases. Germline-derived CDR1 and CDR2 are KGHSH and LQKENI. After removal of 2 bases from V and 4 bases from J, the junction contained 12 bases not matched to a gene. This CDR3 comprises 18 residues. CDR3 nucleotides: TGTGCCAGCTCACCAAGTCCGGACAGGGTTTCAGCCACCGGGGAGCTGTTTTTT. Protein sequence: CASSPSPDRVSATGELFF.

The chain joins TRBV18 to TRBJ2-3, with no clear D. In germline, CDR1 is KGHSH, CDR2 LQKENI. With 7 bases removed from V and 1 base from J, the gap between germline ends came to 9 bases. The CDR3 is made up of 13 amino acids. CDR3 nucleotide sequence: TGTGCCAGCTGGGCAGCCGGCACAGATACGCAGTATTTT. Translating gives CASWAAGTDTQYF.

V usage is TRBV4-3 and J usage is TRBJ2-3, with D uncertain. Deletions cut 0 bases from V and 4 bases from J, with 11 bases between. CDR1 LGHNA and CDR2 YSLEER come from the germline V gene. CDR3 length: 15 amino acids. The CDR3 spells CASSQDRLSADTQYF. The DNA of the CDR3 is TGCGCCAGCAGCCAAGATAGACTCTCGGCAGATACGCAGTATTTT.

This clone was detected only once. J is TRBJ2-5 and V is TRBV7-2, with 13 bases identical to TRBD2. Germline V CDR1 and CDR2: SGHTA, FQGNSA. Trimming took 5 bases from V and 1 from J; bases not matched to a gene: 4. The CDR3 is 16 amino acids. CDR3 residues: CASSRGLAGPQETQYF. CDR3 in DNA: TGTGCCAGCAGCCGGGGACTAGCGGGGCCCCAAGAGACCCAGTACTTC. Supplemented by reference TRBV7-2 and TRBJ2-5, the full variable domain reads GAGVSQSPSNKVTEKGKDVELRCDPISGHTALYWYRQSLGQGLEFLIYFQGNSAPDKSGLPSDRFSAERTGGSVSTLTIQRTQQEDSAVYLCASSRGLAGPQETQYFGPGTRLLVL.

The J gene is TRBJ1-5, the V gene TRBV6-2 or TRBV6-3; 8 nucleotides agree with TRBD1. Trimming cost V 5 bases and J 4 bases; bases outside gene matches: 4. The CDR3 has 14 residues. CDR1 is MNHEY, CDR2 SVGEGT, per germline. CDR3 sequence (DNA): TGTGCCAGCAGTGACAGGGGAAGGAATCAGCCCCAGCATTTT. Amino acid sequence: CASSDRGRNQPQHF.

The chain employs TRBV29-1 and TRBJ1-4, with TRBD1 identical over 10 bases. Germline V gives CDR1 SQVTM, CDR2 ANQGSEA. J was trimmed by 0 bases and V by 7 bases; bases with no gene match: 11. CDR3 length equals 17 residues. The CDR3 sequence is CSERPGTGAATNEKLFF. CDR3 nucleotide sequence: TGCAGCGAACGCCCCGGGACAGGGGCCGCAACTAATGAAAAACTGTTTTTT.

The V call is TRBV6-1, the J call TRBJ1-3; D gene unclear. Trimming took off 2 bases at V and 3 bases at J, with 5 bases between the two ends. The germline gives CDR1 MNHNS, CDR2 SASEGT. CDR3 length: 13 residues. The CDR3 protein is CASSENNGNTIYF. For the CDR3, the DNA is TGTGCCAGCAGTGAAAACAATGGAAACACCATATATTTT.

The chain is built from TRBV3-1 (or the pseudogene TRBV3-2) and TRBJ1-1; D perhaps matches TRBD1 (5 bases). CDR3 size: 15 residues. The germline V and J ends were trimmed by 4 bases and 1 base, with 13 bases remaining between them. Germline loops: CDR1 LGHDT, CDR2 YNNKEL (reference sequence). The CDR3: CASSPSTGPNTEAFF. Here the CDR3 DNA reads TGTGCCAGCAGCCCATCCACAGGCCCGAACACTGAAGCTTTCTTT.